One sample yielded the 14 T cell receptor beta chains listed below, sequenced in a study of cytomegalovirus exposure and HLA in healthy donors. The study ran its PCR with 60 Vbeta and 13 Jbeta primers. Sequencing was performed with immunoSEQ multiplex PCR; in TCRdb, only in-frame clones are kept and a portion is missing. There are tens of thousands of clones in the sample; 68% occur only once, and just over 2% lies in the top ten. What was sequenced was PBMCs. These receptors were obtained from a woman in her 30s in good health and CMV-seronegative.

CDR3: CASSLELAGINEQYF. The CDR3 DNA is TGTGCCAGCAGCTTGGAACTAGCGGGGATCAACGAGCAGTACTTC. The V and J genes are TRBV5-6 and TRBJ2-7; 10 nucleotides agree with TRBD2. CDR1 is SGHDT, CDR2 YYEEEE, per germline. J was trimmed by 5 bases and V by 0 bases; bases with no gene match: 5. The CDR3 is 15 residues long.

The chain has TRBV6-5 and TRBJ2-2; D call uncertain. The CDR3 consists of 15 residues. Germline CDR1 is MNHEY and CDR2 is SVGAGI. Trimming took off 0 bases at V and 4 bases at J, with 9 bases between the two ends. The CDR3 protein is CASSYSQQPTGELFF. The CDR3 DNA reads TGTGCCAGCAGTTACTCACAACAACCCACCGGGGAGCTGTTTTTT.

The rearrangement joins TRBV6-6 to TRBJ2-7, with 9 bases identical to TRBD1. The CDR3 is made up of 14 amino acids. V lost 5 bases, J lost 5 bases, and 7 bases stayed unmatched. Germline CDR1 MNHNY, CDR2 SVGAGI (reference sequence). DNA of the CDR3: TGTGCCAGCAGTGCGGGACAGGGTTGGGACGAGCAGTACTTC. Its translation: CASSAGQGWDEQYF.

The CDR3 sequence: CASSYQSSTDTQYF. The CDR3 DNA reads TGTGCCAGCAGTTATCAGTCTAGCACAGATACGCAGTATTTT. The V gene is TRBV6-1, the J gene TRBJ2-3, with D unclear. This CDR3 is 14 amino acids long. Per the germline V gene, CDR1 is MNHNS and CDR2 is SASEGT. V lost 5 bases to trimming and J lost 0 bases, with 9 bases between them.

The chain recombines TRBV9 with TRBJ2-3; 8 nucleotides agree with TRBD2. This CDR3 region has 17 residues. Germline V gene sequence: CDR1 SGDLS, CDR2 YYNGEE. V shed 0 bases, J shed 5 bases, and the junction held 11 bases outside the gene matches. The CDR3 nucleotides read TGTGCCAGCAGCGTAGTTTCCCCCGGGGGGGAAGAAGATACGCAGTATTTT. It yields the protein CASSVVSPGGEEDTQYF. Full variable domain (remainder filled in from reference TRBV9 and TRBJ2-3): DSGVTQTPKHLITATGQRVTLRCSPRSGDLSVYWYQQSLDQGLQFLIQYYNGEERAKGNILERFSAQQFPDLHSELNLSSLELGDSALYFCASSVVSPGGEEDTQYFGPGTRLTVL.

This chain's CDR3 is CASSVVSEGGTLHF. CDR3 sequence (DNA): TGTGCCAGCAGCGTAGTGTCGGAGGGGGGGACCCTCCACTTT. The gene calls are TRBV9 and TRBJ1-6; TRBD1 is a possible D gene (6 bases). Trimming left V 0 bases short and J 14 bases short, with 15 bases between. The V gene's germline CDR1 is SGDLS and CDR2 YYNGEE. The CDR3 is 14 residues long.

The chain employs TRBV27 and TRBJ2-5; D is possibly TRBD2 (6 bases). Per the germline V gene, CDR1 is MNHEY and CDR2 is SMNVEV (reference sequence). This CDR3 has 16 residues. Trimming cost V 5 bases and J 5 bases, with 21 bases left between them. This chain's CDR3 is CASSPLTFPGRETQYF. DNA for the CDR3: TGTGCCAGCAGTCCACTCACCTTCCCGGGGAGGGAGACCCAGTACTTC.

This chain joins TRBV6-6 and TRBJ1-1; D not resolved. Germline assignment: CDR1 MNHNY and CDR2 SVGAGI (reference sequence). Trimming shortened V by 7 bases and J by 5 bases, and 5 bases separated the two germline ends. CDR3 size: 10 residues. As DNA, the CDR3 is TGTGCCAGCATAGTAACTGAAGCTTTCTTT. Translation gives CASIVTEAFF.

The chain links TRBV5-5 to TRBJ1-5; D perhaps matches TRBD1 (5 bases). This CDR3 comprises 14 residues. Trimming cost V 3 bases and J 5 bases, with 12 bases left between them. In germline, CDR1 is SGHKS, CDR2 YYEKEE (reference sequence). The CDR3 here is CASSSEWGDQPQHF. The CDR3 coding sequence is TGTGCCAGCAGCTCCGAGTGGGGGGATCAGCCCCAGCATTTT.

This clone has only one observation. The gene calls are TRBV4-1 and TRBJ2-3; tentative D call: TRBD1 (6 bases). V lost 6 bases to trimming and J lost 4 bases, with 8 bases between them. Germline-derived CDR1 and CDR2 are MGHRA and YSYEKL. The length of the CDR3 is 12 residues. The CDR3 loop is CASSGQPDTQYF. The DNA for the CDR3 is TGCGCCAGCAGTGGACAGCCAGATACGCAGTATTTT.

The CDR3 is CASSLGVGEGQPQHF. The CDR3, as DNA: TGTGCCAGCAGCTTAGGGGTGGGTGAGGGACAGCCCCAGCATTTT. The J gene is TRBJ1-5, the V gene TRBV7-2; D not certain. Per the germline V gene, CDR1 is SGHTA and CDR2 is FQGNSA. The length of the CDR3 is 15 residues. V was trimmed by 1 base and J by 7 bases, leaving 14 bases between them.

In DNA, the CDR3 is TGTGCCAGCAGCCTAGGGGGAGAGGACAATGAGCAGTTCTTC. Translation gives CASSLGGEDNEQFF. This rearrangement joins TRBV9 to TRBJ2-1, with D maybe TRBD1 (6 bases). Germline V lookup: CDR1 SGDLS, CDR2 YYNGEE. V lost 4 bases to trimming and J lost 5 bases, with 13 bases between them. This CDR3 has 14 residues.

This chain uses TRBV18 with TRBJ2-2, with no clear D. Germline V gene data show CDR1 as KGHSH and CDR2 as LQKENI. This CDR3 comprises 14 residues. Trimming pared 3 bases from V and 0 bases from J, leaving 5 bases between. The CDR3 sequence: CASSPGSNTGELFF. The DNA of the CDR3 is TGTGCCAGCTCACCGGGCTCGAACACCGGGGAGCTGTTTTTT.

J is TRBJ1-1 and V is TRBV25-1, with 9 positions matching TRBD1. CDR3 length equals 15 residues. In germline, CDR1 is MGHDK, CDR2 SYGVNS. V lost 0 bases and J lost 4; bases outside the gene matches: 3. The CDR3 region has the DNA TGTGCCAGCAGTGAATATACAGGGGGCGTCACTGAAGCTTTCTTT. Its translation is CASSEYTGGVTEAFF.